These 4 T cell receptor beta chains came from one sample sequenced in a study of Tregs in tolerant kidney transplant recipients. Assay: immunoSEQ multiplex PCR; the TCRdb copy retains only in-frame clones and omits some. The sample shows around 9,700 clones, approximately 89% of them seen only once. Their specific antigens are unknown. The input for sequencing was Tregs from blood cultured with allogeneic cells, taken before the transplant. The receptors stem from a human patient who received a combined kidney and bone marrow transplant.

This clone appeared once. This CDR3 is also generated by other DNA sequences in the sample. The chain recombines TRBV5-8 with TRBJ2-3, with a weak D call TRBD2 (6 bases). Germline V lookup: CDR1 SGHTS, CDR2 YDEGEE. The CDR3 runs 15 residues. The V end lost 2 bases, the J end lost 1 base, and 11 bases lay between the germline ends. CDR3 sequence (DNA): TGTGCCAGCAGCTTCCACGGGAGCGGCACAGATACGCAGTATTTT. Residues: CASSFHGSGTDTQYF.

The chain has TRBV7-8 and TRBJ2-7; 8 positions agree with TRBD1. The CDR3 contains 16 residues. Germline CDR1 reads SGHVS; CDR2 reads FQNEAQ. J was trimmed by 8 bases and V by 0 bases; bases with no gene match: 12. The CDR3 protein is CASSLARAGGIFKQYF. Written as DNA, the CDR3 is TGTGCCAGCAGCTTAGCGCGGGCAGGGGGCATTTTCAAGCAGTACTTC.

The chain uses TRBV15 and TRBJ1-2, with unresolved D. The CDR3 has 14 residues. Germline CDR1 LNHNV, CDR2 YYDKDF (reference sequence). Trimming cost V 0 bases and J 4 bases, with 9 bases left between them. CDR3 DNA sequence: TGTGCCACCAGCAGAGAGTGGGGAAGCTATGGCTACACCTTC. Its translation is CATSREWGSYGYTF.

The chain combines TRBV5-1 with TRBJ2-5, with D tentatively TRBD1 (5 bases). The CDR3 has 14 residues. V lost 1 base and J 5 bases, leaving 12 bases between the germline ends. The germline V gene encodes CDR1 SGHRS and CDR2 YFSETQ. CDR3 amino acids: CASSLIARVETQYF. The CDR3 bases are TGCGCCAGCAGCTTGATTGCCAGGGTTGAGACCCAGTACTTC.